The rows below give T cell receptor beta chains drawn from one sample of a study of T-cell memory formation after mild COVID-19. TCRdb independently ran MiXCR on the 5' RACE reads; one entry per CDR3 protein. This sample carries roughly 240,000 distinct CDR3 sequences, 15% of them seen once, and the ten largest clones take 2.1%. The sample taken for sequencing was PBMCs or a T cell subset sorted from them (not recorded which). The receptors stem from an adult woman who had mild COVID-19 (a few samples of this study predate the infection). Cell type and time point are not known. The CDR3 runs from the conserved cysteine through the conserved F or W. Fields, in order: V gene, clone size, J gene, D gene, CDR3 DNA, CDR3 protein. D genes are given only for firm matches. Some rows have no size entry. The others give once, few or many, or a class for an expanded clone.

>TRBV27|many|TRBJ1-1|.
TGTGCCAGCAGCATGGACCTAATGAACACTGAAGCTTTCTTT
CASSMDLMNTEAFF
>TRBV18|.|TRBJ2-5|TRBD2
TGTGCCAGCTCATTATCGGGACTAGCGGGGCCGTACCAAGAGACCCAGTACTTC
CASSLSGLAGPYQETQYF
>TRBV3-1|.|TRBJ2-1|.
TGTGCCAGCAGCCAGGCCGGGGGGTCGGGACAAGGCTCCTACAATGAGCAGTTCTTC
CASSQAGGSGQGSYNEQFF
>TRBV7-2|few|TRBJ1-2|TRBD1
TGTGCCAGCAGCCCCCGGACAGGGAGGGGATATGGCTACACCTTC
CASSPRTGRGYGYTF
>TRBV3-1|few|TRBJ1-3|.
TGTGCCAGCAGCCACCAGCGCGTCTCTGGAAACACCATATATTTT
CASSHQRVSGNTIYF
>TRBV3-1|few|TRBJ2-2|.
TGTGCCAGCAGCCAAGTTATTGGCGGGGAGCTGTTTTTT
CASSQVIGGELFF
>TRBV29-1|few|TRBJ1-1|.
TGCAGCGTTGAACGGGTTCTGAACACTGAAGCTTTCTTT
CSVERVLNTEAFF
>TRBV5-7|.|TRBJ1-5|.
TGTGCCAGCAGCTTGAGGGGGGCCTCGGGTCAGCCCCAGCATTTT
CASSLRGASGQPQHF
>TRBV12-3/TRBV12-4|few|TRBJ2-5|.
TGTGCCAGCAGACCCGAGGGGGGGACCCAGTACTTC
CASRPEGGTQYF
>TRBV20-1|.|TRBJ2-3|TRBD2
TGCAGCGCACCCCTAGCGGGGGCCAAGGATACGCAGTATTTT
CSAPLAGAKDTQYF
>TRBV4-3|.|TRBJ2-7|TRBD2
TGCGCCAGCAGCCAAGAGGGGACTAGTACTTACGAGCAGTACTTC
CASSQEGTSTYEQYF
>TRBV19|few|TRBJ1-4|TRBD1
TGTGCCAGTAGAACGACAGGGAATGAAAAACTGTTTTTT
CASRTTGNEKLFF
>TRBV20-1|.|TRBJ1-1|.
TGCAGGATCCTTCAGAGGTTGAACACTGAAGCTTTCTTT
CRILQRLNTEAFF
>TRBV10-2|.|TRBJ1-3|.
TGCGCCAGCAGGAACAGTTTGGGAAACACCATATATTTT
CASRNSLGNTIYF
>TRBV7-2|.|TRBJ2-2|.
TGTGCCAGCAGCTCGCCCCACACCGGGGAGCTGTTTTTT
CASSSPHTGELFF
>TRBV20-1|few|TRBJ2-1|.
TGCAGTGCTAGTAAGGCGGGAAACTGGCGGGCTGAGCAGTTCTTC
CSASKAGNWRAEQFF
>TRBV7-3|few|TRBJ2-1|TRBD1
TGTGCCAGTACAACCGGGACAGGGGGAAATGAGCAGTTCTTC
CASTTGTGGNEQFF
>TRBV12-3/TRBV12-4|.|TRBJ1-5|TRBD1
TGTGCCAGCAGTTCCACAGGGGGTAAGGGTTATCAGCCCCAGCATTTT
CASSSTGGKGYQPQHF
>TRBV5-1|.|TRBJ2-7|TRBD1
TGCGCCAGCAGCTTCCGGACAGGGGGCTACGAGCAGTACTTC
CASSFRTGGYEQYF
>TRBV12-3/TRBV12-4|.|TRBJ1-2|.
TGTGCCAGCAGTTTAATCTCCCTAGCTAACTATGGCTACACCTTC
CASSLISLANYGYTF